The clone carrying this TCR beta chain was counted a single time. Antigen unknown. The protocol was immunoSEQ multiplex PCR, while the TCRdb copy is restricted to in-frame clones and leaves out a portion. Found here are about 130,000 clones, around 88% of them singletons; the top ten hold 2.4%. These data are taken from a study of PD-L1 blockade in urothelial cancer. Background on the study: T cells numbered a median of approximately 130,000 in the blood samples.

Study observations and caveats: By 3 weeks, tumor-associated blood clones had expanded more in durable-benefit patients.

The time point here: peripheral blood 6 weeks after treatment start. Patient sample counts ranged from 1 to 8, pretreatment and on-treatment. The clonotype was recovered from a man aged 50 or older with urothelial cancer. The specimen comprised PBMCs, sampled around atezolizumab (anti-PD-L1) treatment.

Here the CDR3 DNA reads TGTGCCAGTAGTACGCCAGCGGGAGGCCCGAACACCGGGGAGCTGTTTTTT. As protein: CASSTPAGGPNTGELFF. The chain combines TRBV19 with TRBJ2-2; 9 nucleotides line up with TRBD2. The CDR3 loop spans 17 amino acids. Unmatched junction bases numbered 6, after V lost 4 bases and J lost 0 bases. Germline V gene sequence: CDR1 LNHDA, CDR2 SQIVND (reference sequence).